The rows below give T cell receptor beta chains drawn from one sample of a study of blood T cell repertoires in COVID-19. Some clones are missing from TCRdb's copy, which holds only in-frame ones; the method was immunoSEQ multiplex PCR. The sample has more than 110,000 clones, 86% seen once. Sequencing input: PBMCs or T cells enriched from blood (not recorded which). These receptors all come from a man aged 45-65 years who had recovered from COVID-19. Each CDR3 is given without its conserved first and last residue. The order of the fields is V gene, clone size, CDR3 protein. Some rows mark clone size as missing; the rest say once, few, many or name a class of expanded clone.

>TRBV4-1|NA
ASSQDQAYGYT
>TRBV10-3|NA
AISPGTGVGATGELF
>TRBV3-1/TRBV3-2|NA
ASSPGINQPQH
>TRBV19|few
ASSRGQPQQPQH
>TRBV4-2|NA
ASSQEGLGRGLYTEAF
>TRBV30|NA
AWSGTGLGMGYGYT
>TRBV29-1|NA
SVEDTTETQY
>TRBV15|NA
ATSRDVRAMNTEAF
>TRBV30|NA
AWDRWNTEAF
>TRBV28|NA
ASRTPGQGTGDTQY
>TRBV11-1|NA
ASSPGQGFSEQY
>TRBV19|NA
ASSIRNSGGLRTDTQY
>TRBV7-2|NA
ASSPTSGGDNEQF
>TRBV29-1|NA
SVETGYTEAF